This TCR beta chain is drawn from a study of shared clonotypes between healthy human individuals (dated by TCRdb to 2020 to 2021). General notes on the study: A few men and two women, aged 18 to 49 years, made up the cohort. For each donor, CD4 naive and CD4 memory were each run on three plates, CD8 naive on two plates, and CD8 memory on one plate. To estimate repertoire size and how much clonotypes are shared between individuals, the study performed deep sequencing of blood TCR repertoires from 4 to 6 healthy adults. To increase sequencing depth and limit assay-specific biases, different laboratories used diverse techniques to prepare libraries and sequence TCR repertoires. Between about 0.85 and 10 billion PBMCs per donor were obtained by leukapheresis.

This clone showed up many times. Its antigen target is currently unknown. Per-nucleotide qualities are absent, and no much larger clonotype sits a single base away. Reading the germline V gene gives CDR1 KGHSH and CDR2 LQKENI. Compared with germline, V lacks 3 bases and J lacks 0 bases; bases without a gene match: 2. The CDR3 sequence holds 15 residues, the cysteine and phenylalanine included. Of all the DNA, just the CDR3 is kept, 45 bases in frame from base 1. Using the deep immunoSEQ assay, multiplex PCR amplified TCR CDR3 regions from genomic DNA. Extracted genomic DNA from each cell subset was distributed evenly across all wells of several immunoSEQ 96-well plates, and each plate was treated as a replicate. For sorted subsets, approximately 200 ng of genomic DNA, equivalent to around 31,000 T cell genomes, went into each replicate PCR. Purified libraries were measured with a Qubit 3.0 fluorometer, size-checked on a Bioanalyzer 2100, and measured again with the KAPA Library Quantification kit. Each immunoSEQ 96-well plate was sequenced on its own single-read 150-cycle Illumina NextSeq 550 flow cell. In the paper's pipeline: The immunoSEQ output contained only junctional sequences without quality scores, so filtering could not match that applied to full-length reads. To assign V/J genes and CDR3, sequences were annotated using PyIR, a Python wrapper for IgBLAST v1.9, with IMGT germline references. Reads were removed for weak V/J assignments (E-value above 1e-6), missing CDR3, stop codons, out-of-frame junctions, or ambiguous translated residues. V3J clonotypes were defined as sequences sharing an identical inferred V gene, J gene, and CDR3 amino acid sequence. Percentage overlap between repertoires was calculated by dividing the number of shared unique clonotypes by the size of the smaller repertoire. Richness of each repertoire was evaluated using RTK rarefaction, the Chao1 estimator, and Recon v2.1 estimates of unobserved clonotypes. Generation probabilities were computed with OLGA for all TCRbeta clonotypes obtained by the gDNA method from four donors. In its TCRdb copy, this immuneACCESS table keeps in-frame sequences only and misses some clones. Where compared with another copy, unresolved V genes explain less than half of these, and the others have no known cause. D and trimming come from the DNA, and the V and J calls and clone size come from that table. The sample table contains roughly 1,100,000 clones; only one count was recorded for about 75% of them. The ten largest clones capture nearly 1.5% of the sample.

The donors were healthy, HIV-negative adults with no recently reported acute infections or vaccinations. Only Caucasian adults living in Nashville, Tennessee, USA were represented among the donors. CD4+ T cells were enriched through magnetic negative selection, after which naive cells were positively selected on CD45RA and the remaining negative fraction served as the memory subset. After blood collection by leukapheresis, PBMCs were isolated using Ficoll-Histopaque density gradient centrifugation and then cryopreserved in the vapor phase of liquid nitrogen. Purity and quantity of every magnetically sorted T cell population were checked by analytical flow cytometry. From each sorted fraction, genomic DNA was isolated and quantified by UV absorbance on a Nanodrop 2000c. Results and caveats for the whole study, not just this receptor: Sharing across several donors was observed for around 5% of naive CD4, under 4% of naive CD8, about 2.3% of memory CD4, and around 0.4% of memory CD8 clonotypes. Incomplete sequencing was indicated by rarefaction of sorted-subset datasets, despite the large sequencing depth. Higher generation probabilities were observed for clonotypes shared by all four sorted-subset donors than for non-shared clonotypes. Pairwise subsampling indicated that sequencing depth was expected to affect the degree of clonotype sharing among donors. Estimated clonotype richness was generally larger for naive than for memory subsets. The genetic and exposure-history diversity represented was limited by the small number of donors. Sampling was limited to blood, and TCR repertoires in tissue likely differ from TCR repertoires in blood.

The sequence came from a man aged 18 to 29 in good health. Sequenced material: memory CD4+ T cells sorted from blood. This sample's cell subset or site label indicates: CD45RA-negative fraction. The rearranged chain carries TRBV18 and TRBJ1-3; 7 central nucleotides agree with TRBD1. The CDR3 sequence is CASSPGQISGNTIYF. The base sequence is TGTGCCAGCTCACCGGGACAGATCTCTGGAAACACCATATATTTT.